This is a list of T cell receptor beta chains from one sample in a study of identical twins. TCRdb called the 5' RACE reads again in MiXCR, with one record for every CDR3 protein. The sample includes more than 400,000 distinct CDR3 sequences, approximately 14% of them seen just once. The sample was also reused in another study, on yellow fever vaccine responses in identical twins.

Sequenced material: CD4+ T cells sorted from blood. These receptors were obtained from a woman under 30 in good health. Each CDR3 is given with its conserved first and last residue. The order of the fields is V gene, D gene, J gene, clone size, CDR3 length, CDR3 protein, CDR3 DNA. The D gene is left open where the match is weak. Clone size appears in some rows only: once, few, many, or a class for an expanded clone.

TRBV20-1	TRBD1	TRBJ2-3	few	15	CSARPGQGMTDTQYF	TGCAGTGCTAGACCAGGACAGGGTATGACAGATACGCAGTATTTT
TRBV5-1	NA	TRBJ2-6	few	16	CASSPEPRSGANVLTF	TGCGCCAGCAGCCCCGAACCCCGCTCTGGGGCCAACGTCCTGACTTTC
TRBV28	NA	TRBJ1-5	NA	15	CASSLEEGSNQPQHF	TGTGCCAGCAGTTTAGAAGAGGGGAGCAATCAGCCCCAGCATTTT
TRBV3-1	NA	TRBJ2-2	few	14	CASSQGRATGELFF	TGTGCCAGCAGCCAAGGCAGAGCCACCGGGGAGCTGTTTTTT
TRBV20-1	NA	TRBJ1-2	many	12	CSAPTSNYGYTF	TGCAGTGCACCGACCAGTAACTATGGCTACACCTTC
TRBV12-3/TRBV12-4	TRBD2	TRBJ2-7	NA	16	CASTKTSGSWGYEQYF	TGTGCCAGCACCAAAACTAGCGGGAGCTGGGGCTACGAGCAGTACTTC
TRBV27	TRBD2	TRBJ2-7	few	16	CASSLSTSSFSYEQYF	TGTGCCAGCAGTTTATCGACTAGCTCCTTCTCCTACGAGCAGTACTTC
TRBV6-1	NA	TRBJ2-3	NA	14	CASRGLGGTDAQYF	TGTGCCAGCAGGGGGTTGGGGGGCACAGATGCGCAGTATTTT
TRBV20-1	TRBD2	TRBJ2-1	NA	16	CSARDLLAGSYNEQFF	TGCAGTGCTAGAGACTTACTAGCGGGGAGCTACAATGAGCAGTTCTTC
TRBV3-1	TRBD1	TRBJ2-2	few	23	CASSQESTLRGQGVIWKPRELFF	TGTGCCAGCAGCCAAGAATCAACCTTGCGGGGACAGGGGGTAATTTGGAAACCCAGGGAGCTGTTTTTT
TRBV7-9	NA	TRBJ1-2	many	13	CASSLDGGGGYTF	TGTGCCAGCAGCTTAGACGGCGGTGGGGGCTACACCTTC
TRBV10-3	NA	TRBJ2-5	many	13	CAISEPPGETQYF	TGTGCCATCAGTGAGCCCCCCGGTGAGACCCAGTACTTC
TRBV25-1	NA	TRBJ1-1	few	17	CASSDLPVRAMNTEAFF	TGTGCCAGCAGTGATCTCCCGGTGAGGGCGATGAACACTGAAGCTTTCTTT
TRBV15	NA	TRBJ2-1	once	14	CATSRAGPHNEQIF	TGTGCCACCAGCAGAGCAGGCCCGCACAATGAGCAGATCTTC
TRBV5-5	NA	TRBJ2-5	NA	14	CASSLRRLEETQYF	TGTGCCAGCAGCTTGAGGAGACTGGAGGAGACCCAGTACTTC
TRBV7-8	NA	TRBJ2-6	few	18	CASSPQLDRLSGANVLTF	TGTGCCAGCAGCCCCCAATTGGATCGACTTTCTGGGGCCAACGTCCTGACTTTC
TRBV7-9	TRBD1	TRBJ1-4	NA	14	CASSSEGQGVKLFF	TGTGCCAGCAGCTCGGAGGGACAGGGGGTGAAACTGTTTTTT
TRBV12-3/TRBV12-4	TRBD1	TRBJ1-2	few	15	CASSSLDRANYGYTF	TGTGCCAGCAGTTCATTGGACAGGGCTAACTATGGCTACACCTTC
TRBV4-2	NA	TRBJ2-1	NA	16	CASSQDWRGDRDEQFF	TGTGCCAGCAGCCAAGACTGGAGGGGGGATAGGGATGAGCAGTTCTTC
TRBV5-1	NA	TRBJ2-5	NA	13	CASSRTLQETQYF	TGCGCCAGCAGTAGGACACTCCAAGAGACCCAGTACTTC
TRBV12-3/TRBV12-4	TRBD1	TRBJ1-3	few	15	CASSLGTGPGNTIYF	TGTGCCAGCAGTTTAGGGACAGGGCCTGGAAACACCATATATTTT
TRBV6-1	NA	TRBJ1-4	few	14	CASKSGPRNEKLFF	TGTGCCAGCAAAAGCGGGCCTCGGAATGAAAAACTGTTTTTT